A single sample is the source of the 24 T cell receptor beta chains below, sequenced in a study of T-cell memory formation after mild COVID-19. TCRdb ran MiXCR on the 5' RACE reads and lists one entry per CDR3 protein. The sample carries under 550,000 distinct CDR3 sequences, roughly 18% recorded once. Sample: PBMCs or a T cell subset sorted from them (not recorded which). Source of these receptors: a man aged 18 to 30 who had mild COVID-19 (a few samples of this study predate the infection). Cell type and time point are not known.

A few counts support this clonotype. V usage is TRBV27 and J usage is TRBJ1-4; the D is unclear. The germline V gene encodes CDR1 MNHEY and CDR2 SMNVEV (reference sequence). The V end was cut by 4 bases, the J end by 0 bases, with 12 bases between. This CDR3 has 16 amino acids. CDR3 sequence: CASSSDPTATNEKLFF. The CDR3 DNA is TGTGCCAGCAGTTCAGACCCTACTGCAACTAATGAAAAACTGTTTTTT.

The chain is built from TRBV4-1 and TRBJ1-1; tentative D call: TRBD1 (5 bases). The V and J ends lost 3 bases and 8 bases respectively, with 16 bases between them. Germline CDR1 and CDR2: MGHRA and YSYEKL. This CDR3 contains 14 residues. DNA of the CDR3: TGCGCCAGCAGCCACCATTCCCCGGGACGGGAAGCTTTCTTT. Its protein is CASSHHSPGREAFF.

V gene TRBV7-9 combines with J gene TRBJ1-2; D is perhaps TRBD1 (5 bases). The germline CDR1 and CDR2 sequences are SEHNR and FQNEAQ (reference sequence). V was shortened by 5 bases and J by 13 bases, with 17 bases between the two germline ends. CDR3 length: 12 amino acids. The CDR3 DNA reads as TGTGCCAGCAGCCCCGGGACTTCGGTTTGCACCTTC. Protein product: CASSPGTSVCTF.

This clonotype was counted a single time. The chain is built from TRBV3-1 and TRBJ2-5, with 7 bases that match TRBD2. V gave up 3 bases and J gave up 2 bases; unmatched junction bases: 6. Germline V gives CDR1 LGHDT, CDR2 YNNKEL (reference sequence). The CDR3 extends over 15 amino acids. The CDR3, as DNA: TGTGCCAGCAGCCATCGCGGGAGTGGTCAAGAGACCCAGTACTTC. Protein sequence: CASSHRGSGQETQYF.

The V and J genes are TRBV7-9 and TRBJ2-3, with 7 bases identical to TRBD1. The CDR3 contains 14 residues. Losses at the gene ends were 4 bases for V and 9 bases for J; bases not matched to a gene: 10. CDR1 and CDR2 from the germline V gene are SEHNR and FQNEAQ (reference sequence). As DNA, the CDR3 is TGTGCCAGCAGCTCGACGGGACAGAGCCAAACGCAGTATTTT. It specifies CASSSTGQSQTQYF.

Only a few counts were recorded for this clonotype. This chain links TRBV9 with TRBJ2-2; D is unclear. The V end lost 4 bases, the J end lost 1 base, and 14 bases lay between the germline ends. Germline CDR1 and CDR2: SGDLS and YYNGEE. The CDR3 sequence is 16 residues long. The CDR3 bases are TGTGCCAGCAGCCCAGAGGTAGCTGGGAACACCGGGGAGCTGTTTTTT. It is translated as CASSPEVAGNTGELFF.

This clonotype was seen a handful of times. This rearrangement joins TRBV10-3 to TRBJ1-2; TRBD1 might be the D (6 bases). Germline CDR1 reads ENHRY; CDR2 reads SYGVKD. The V and J ends lost 10 bases and 4 bases respectively, with 28 bases between them. This CDR3 has 17 residues. The CDR3 DNA follows: TGTGCCACCGTGGGGGGGCTGGGGACCGGGCCATCCTATGGCTACACCTTC. Its protein is CATVGGLGTGPSYGYTF.

This clonotype has a handful of counts. The chain recombines TRBV5-1 with TRBJ2-2, with a possible D match to TRBD1 (6 bases). Trimming shortened V by 0 bases and J by 0 bases, and 9 bases separated the two germline ends. Germline V gene sequence: CDR1 SGHRS, CDR2 YFSETQ. This CDR3 comprises 16 residues. CDR3 in amino acids: CASSLDRASNTGELFF. CDR3 coding DNA: TGCGCCAGCAGCTTGGACAGGGCATCGAACACCGGGGAGCTGTTTTTT.

This clonotype has a handful of counts. J is TRBJ2-1 and V is TRBV7-9, with 7 bases matching TRBD2. Germline V lookup: CDR1 SEHNR, CDR2 FQNEAQ (reference sequence). The CDR3 sequence is 16 residues long. The V gene end was trimmed by 10 bases and the J gene end by 0 bases; junction bases not matched to a gene: 12. The CDR3 DNA reads as TGTGCCACCCGAACCCTAGCGGTGAGCTCCTACAATGAGCAGTTCTTC. Translating gives CATRTLAVSSYNEQFF.

The chain recombines TRBV6-5 with TRBJ2-2, with D possibly TRBD2 on 5 matching bases. The CDR3 runs to 15 residues. V dropped 2 bases and J dropped 4 bases, with 11 bases sitting between them. Germline CDR1 is MNHEY and CDR2 is SVGAGI. CDR3 amino acids: CASSYTGVGTGELFF. CDR3 nucleotide sequence: TGTGCCAGCAGTTACACCGGGGTGGGCACCGGGGAGCTGTTTTTT.

This clonotype was detected only a few times. V is TRBV4-3 and J is TRBJ2-2; unclear D gene. This CDR3 comprises 14 residues. The germline gives CDR1 LGHNA, CDR2 YSLEER. V was cut by 0 bases and J by 7 bases, with 9 bases left in between. The CDR3 nucleotides read TGCGCCAGCAGCCAAGACCTGTTCCTCGGGGAGCTGTTTTTT. It codes for CASSQDLFLGELFF.

The V and J genes are TRBV21-1 and TRBJ1-4. TRBV21-1 is noted as a pseudogene. The CDR3 loop spans 15 amino acids. In DNA form, the CDR3 reads TGTGCCAGCAGCAAAACAAGAACAGTTAATGAAAAACTGTTTTTT. Protein product: CASSKTRTVNEKLFF.

This clonotype has a count of ten or more. CDR3 coding DNA: TGTGCCAGCAGACTTAGCGGCACCGGCGCAGATACGCAGTATTTT. Amino acids: CASRLSGTGADTQYF. The rearrangement links TRBV6-6 to TRBJ2-3; TRBD2 is a possible D gene (6 bases). Germline values: CDR1 MNHNY, CDR2 SVGAGI (reference sequence). The CDR3 runs 15 residues. The V end was cut by 6 bases, the J end by 4 bases, with 17 bases between.

This clonotype was seen many times. The chain has TRBV7-2 and TRBJ1-2; 8 nucleotides agree with TRBD1. The CDR3 contains 13 residues. CDR1 and CDR2 from the germline V gene are SGHTA and FQGNSA. V was pared by 5 bases and J by 3 bases, with 2 bases of the junction left unmatched. In DNA form, the CDR3 reads TGTGCCAGCAGCCGACAGGGGCACTATGGCTACACCTTC. Its protein is CASSRQGHYGYTF.

The chain has TRBV7-9 and TRBJ2-5; 10 bases are shared with TRBD2. CDR1 SEHNR and CDR2 FQNEAQ come from the germline V gene (reference sequence). CDR3 size: 16 residues. V gave up 5 bases and J gave up 1 base; unmatched junction bases: 7. The CDR3 protein is CASSPVAGGTQETQYF. CDR3 nucleotide sequence: TGTGCCAGCAGCCCGGTAGCGGGGGGTACCCAAGAGACCCAGTACTTC. Together with reference TRBV7-9 and TRBJ2-5, the CDR3 gives the full variable domain: DTGVSQNPRHKITKRGQNVTFRCDPISEHNRLYWYRQTLGQGPEFLTYFQNEAQLEKSRLLSDRFSAERPKGSFSTLEIQRTEQGDSAMYLCASSPVAGGTQETQYFGPGTRLLVL.

The rearrangement links TRBV6-2 or TRBV6-3 to TRBJ1-5; 9 bases agree with TRBD1. The germline V gene encodes CDR1 MNHEY and CDR2 SVGEGT. The CDR3 contains 14 residues. J was trimmed by 10 bases and V by 7 bases; bases with no gene match: 11. The CDR3, as DNA: TGTGCCAGCACCTCCGGGACAGGGTCCAACCCCCAGCATTTT. It specifies CASTSGTGSNPQHF.

This clonotype was picked up a small number of times. The CDR3 DNA reads TGCAGTGCTCCTAGCGGGTTGTCCTACAATGAGCAGTTCTTC. It translates to CSAPSGLSYNEQFF. V and J are TRBV20-1 and TRBJ2-1, with TRBD2 matching over 8 bases. The V segment lost 5 bases and the J segment 1 base; nucleotides outside the gene matches: 4. The germline V gene encodes CDR1 DFQATT and CDR2 SNEGSKA (reference sequence). CDR3 size: 14 residues.

This rearrangement joins TRBV2 to TRBJ2-3; D tentatively fits TRBD1 or TRBD2 (5 bases each). V lost 5 bases and J lost 2, with 20 bases in between. Germline V gives CDR1 SNHLY, CDR2 FYNNEI. CDR3 size: 17 residues. CDR3 coding DNA: TGTGCCAGCAGTAACCCCGGGGCAGCGTCCCTCACAGATACGCAGTATTTT. Translation gives CASSNPGAASLTDTQYF.

This clonotype was seen only a few times. The chain has TRBV3-1 and TRBJ2-2; 7 nucleotides agree with TRBD1. CDR3 length equals 14 residues. Germline V gene data show CDR1 as LGHDT and CDR2 as YNNKEL (reference sequence). The J segment lost 6 bases and the V segment lost 5 bases, leaving 6 bases of the junction unmatched. CDR3 sequence (DNA): TGTGCCAGCAGCTATCGACAGGGATCCGGGGAGCTGTTTTTT. As protein: CASSYRQGSGELFF.

This clonotype was counted between two and nine times. The V gene is TRBV28, the J gene TRBJ2-1, with D perhaps being TRBD1 or TRBD2 (5 bases each). This CDR3 is built from 14 residues. V shed 5 bases and J shed 4 bases, with 12 bases lying between them. Germline V lookup: CDR1 MDHEN, CDR2 SYDVKM. CDR3 sequence reads: CASSAGTGYNEQFF. DNA of the CDR3: TGTGCCAGCAGTGCCGGGACCGGATACAATGAGCAGTTCTTC.

This chain connects TRBV10-3 to TRBJ2-7, with 8 nucleotides matching TRBD1. Germline CDR1 and CDR2: ENHRY and SYGVKD. With V trimmed by 1 base and J by 0 bases, 20 bases remained unmatched. The length of the CDR3 is 21 residues. Written as DNA, the CDR3 is TGTGCCATCAGTGAGTGGGTAGTTCGGACAGGGAGGACTCGCGCCTCCTACGAGCAGTACTTC. Residues: CAISEWVVRTGRTRASYEQYF.

This clonotype was seen a handful of times. The chain couples TRBV9 to TRBJ2-5, with no clear D. Trimming shortened V by 2 bases and J by 4 bases, and 9 bases separated the two germline ends. CDR3 size: 13 residues. Per germline, CDR1 SGDLS and CDR2 YYNGEE. The CDR3 sequence: CASSVDPVETQYF. CDR3 DNA: TGTGCCAGCAGCGTCGACCCGGTAGAGACCCAGTACTTC. Full variable domain (rest looked up from reference TRBV9 and TRBJ2-5): DSGVTQTPKHLITATGQRVTLRCSPRSGDLSVYWYQQSLDQGLQFLIQYYNGEERAKGNILERFSAQQFPDLHSELNLSSLELGDSALYFCASSVDPVETQYFGPGTRLLVL.

This clonotype has a handful of counts. The chain recombines TRBV5-1 with TRBJ1-2, with no clear D. V was clipped by 7 bases and J by 2 bases, with 15 bases between them. This CDR3 is 14 amino acids long. Germline V lookup: CDR1 SGHRS, CDR2 YFSETQ. CDR3 protein: CASFLGPTNYGYTF. The CDR3 nucleotides read TGCGCCAGCTTCCTAGGTCCGACGAACTATGGCTACACCTTC.

This clonotype appeared a few times. V is TRBV6-1 and J is TRBJ2-3, with TRBD1 matching over 12 bases. The germline CDR1 and CDR2 sequences are MNHNS and SASEGT. The J segment lost 2 bases and the V segment lost 2 bases, leaving 8 bases of the junction unmatched. This CDR3 has 18 residues. This chain's CDR3 is CASSERGTGGRVTDTQYF. The CDR3 nucleotides read TGTGCCAGCAGTGAACGTGGGACAGGGGGCCGAGTCACAGATACGCAGTATTTT.